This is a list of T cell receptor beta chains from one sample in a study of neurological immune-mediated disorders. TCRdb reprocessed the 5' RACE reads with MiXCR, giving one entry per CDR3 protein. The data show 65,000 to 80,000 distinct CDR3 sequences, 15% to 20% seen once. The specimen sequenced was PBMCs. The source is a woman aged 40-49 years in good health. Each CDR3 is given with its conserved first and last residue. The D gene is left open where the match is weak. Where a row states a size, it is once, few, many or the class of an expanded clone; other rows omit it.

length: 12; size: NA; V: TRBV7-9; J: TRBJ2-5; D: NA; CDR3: CASSRGQETHYF; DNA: TGTGCCTCGTCCCGGGGCCAAGAGACCCATTACTTC
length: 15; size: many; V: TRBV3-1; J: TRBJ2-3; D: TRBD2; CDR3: CASSQDRASGGTQYF; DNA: TGTGCCAGCAGCCAAGACCGGGCTAGCGGGGGCACGCAGTATTTT
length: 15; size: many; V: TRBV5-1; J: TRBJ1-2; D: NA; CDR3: CASSLSQTSYYGYTF; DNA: TGCGCCAGCAGCTTATCACAGACTTCGTACTATGGCTACACCTTC
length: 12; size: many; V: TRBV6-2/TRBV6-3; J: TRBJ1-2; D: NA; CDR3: CASSYSGGGYTF; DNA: TGTGCCAGCAGTTACTCCGGAGGGGGCTACACCTTC
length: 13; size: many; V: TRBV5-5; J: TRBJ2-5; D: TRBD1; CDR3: CASSSTGEETQYF; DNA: TGTGCCAGCAGCTCGACAGGGGAGGAGACCCAGTACTTC
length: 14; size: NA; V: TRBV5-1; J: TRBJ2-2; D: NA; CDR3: CASRLDRHTGELFF; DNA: TGCGCCAGCAGGCTCGACAGGCACACCGGGGAGCTGTTTTTT
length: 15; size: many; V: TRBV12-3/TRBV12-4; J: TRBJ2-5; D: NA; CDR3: CASNEGGGVNETQYF; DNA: TGTGCCAGCAACGAGGGGGGCGGTGTCAATGAGACCCAGTACTTC
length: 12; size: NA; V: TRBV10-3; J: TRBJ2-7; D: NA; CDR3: CAISESTYEQYF; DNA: TGTGCCATCAGTGAGTCCACCTACGAGCAGTACTTC
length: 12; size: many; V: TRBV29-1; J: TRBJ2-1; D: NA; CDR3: CSVEEGYNEQFF; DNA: TGCAGCGTTGAGGAGGGATACAATGAGCAGTTCTTC
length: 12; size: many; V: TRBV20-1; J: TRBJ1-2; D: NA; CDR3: CSAETSRYGYTF; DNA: TGCAGTGCGGAGACATCTCGCTATGGCTACACCTTC
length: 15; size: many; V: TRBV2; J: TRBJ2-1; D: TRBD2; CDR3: CASRQLAGDGWEQFF; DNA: TGTGCCAGCAGACAACTAGCGGGGGACGGGTGGGAGCAGTTCTTC
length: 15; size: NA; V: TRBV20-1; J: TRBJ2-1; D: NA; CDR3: CSARDFERRYNEQFF; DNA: TGCAGTGCTAGAGATTTCGAGCGACGATACAATGAGCAGTTCTTC
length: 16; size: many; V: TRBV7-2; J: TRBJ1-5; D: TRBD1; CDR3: CASSLVGTGGNQPQHF; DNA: TGTGCCAGCAGCTTAGTTGGGACAGGGGGCAATCAGCCCCAGCATTTT
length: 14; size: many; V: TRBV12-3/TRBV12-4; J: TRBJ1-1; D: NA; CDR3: CASSPRTGDPRAFF; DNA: TGTGCCAGCAGTCCTAGGACGGGGGATCCCCGGGCTTTCTTT
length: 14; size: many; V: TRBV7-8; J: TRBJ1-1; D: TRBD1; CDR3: CASSLGQRNTEAFF; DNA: TGTGCCAGCAGCTTGGGACAGAGAAACACTGAAGCTTTCTTT
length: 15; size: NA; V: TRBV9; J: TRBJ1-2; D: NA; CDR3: CASSVTAAACYGYTF; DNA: TGTGCCAGCAGCGTAACGGCGGCGGCCTGCTATGGCTACACCTTC
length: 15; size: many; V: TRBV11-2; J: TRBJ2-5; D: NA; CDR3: CASSSFRDGEETQYF; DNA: TGTGCCAGCAGCTCCTTCCGGGACGGAGAAGAGACCCAGTACTTC
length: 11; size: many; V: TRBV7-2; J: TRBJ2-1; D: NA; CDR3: CASSSAVEQFF; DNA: TGTGCCAGCAGCTCCGCAGTTGAGCAGTTCTTC
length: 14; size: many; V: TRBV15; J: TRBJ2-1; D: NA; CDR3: CATSPGISDNEQFF; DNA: TGTGCCACCAGTCCAGGGATATCGGACAATGAGCAGTTCTTC
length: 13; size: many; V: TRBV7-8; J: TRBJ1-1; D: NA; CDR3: CASSFDRLGEAFF; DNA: TGTGCCAGCAGCTTCGACAGGCTTGGGGAAGCTTTCTTT
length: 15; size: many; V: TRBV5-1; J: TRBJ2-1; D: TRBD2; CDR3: CASSLGTSDLNEQFF; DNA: TGCGCAAGCAGCCTCGGGACTAGCGACCTCAATGAGCAGTTCTTC
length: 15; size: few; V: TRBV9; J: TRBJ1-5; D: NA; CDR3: CASSEGGGGNQPQHF; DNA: TGTGCCAGCAGCGAGGGGGGCGGGGGCAATCAGCCCCAGCATTTT
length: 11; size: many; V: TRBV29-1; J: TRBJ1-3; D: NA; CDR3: CSAERGNTIYF; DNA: TGCAGCGCCGAGAGGGGAAACACCATATATTTT
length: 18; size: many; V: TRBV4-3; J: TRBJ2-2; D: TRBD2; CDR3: CASSQDWGGGANTGELFF; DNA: TGCGCCAGCAGCCAAGATTGGGGCGGGGGGGCGAACACCGGGGAGCTGTTTTTT
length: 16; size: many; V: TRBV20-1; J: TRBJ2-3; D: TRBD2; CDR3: CSASGVAGGLGDTQYF; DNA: TGCAGTGCTAGTGGGGTAGCGGGGGGTCTGGGGGATACGCAGTATTTT
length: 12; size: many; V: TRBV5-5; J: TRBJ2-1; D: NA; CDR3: CASSLTGPEQFF; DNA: TGTGCCAGCAGCTTGACAGGTCCCGAGCAGTTCTTC
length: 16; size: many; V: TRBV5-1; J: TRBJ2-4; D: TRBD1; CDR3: CASSPGQALAKNIQYF; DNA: TGCGCCAGCAGCCCTGGACAGGCCCTAGCCAAAAACATTCAGTACTTC
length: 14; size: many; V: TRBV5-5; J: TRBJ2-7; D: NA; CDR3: CASSLAPSSYEQYF; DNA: TGTGCCAGCAGCTTGGCCCCCAGCTCCTACGAGCAGTACTTC
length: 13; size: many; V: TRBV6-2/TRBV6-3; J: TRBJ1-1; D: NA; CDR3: CASTESPNTEAFF; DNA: TGTGCCAGCACGGAGAGCCCGAACACTGAAGCTTTCTTT
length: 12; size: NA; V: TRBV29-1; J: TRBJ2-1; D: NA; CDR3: CSGEDQTNEQFF; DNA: TGCAGCGGGGAAGACCAGACCAATGAGCAGTTCTTC
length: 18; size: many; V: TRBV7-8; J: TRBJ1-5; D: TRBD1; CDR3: CASSLTDRGKNSNQPQHF; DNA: TGTGCCAGCAGCTTAACGGACAGGGGGAAAAATAGCAATCAGCCCCAGCATTTT
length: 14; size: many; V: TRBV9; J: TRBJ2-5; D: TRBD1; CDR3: CASSSSGTGETQYF; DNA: TGTGCCAGCAGCTCCTCCGGGACAGGAGAGACCCAGTACTTC
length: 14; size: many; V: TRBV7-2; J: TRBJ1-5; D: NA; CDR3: CASSLETGPQPQHF; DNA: TGTGCCAGCAGCTTAGAAACAGGGCCTCAGCCCCAGCATTTT
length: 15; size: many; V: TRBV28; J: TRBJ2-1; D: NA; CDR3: CASSLRRGLGYEQFF; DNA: TGTGCCAGCAGTTTGCGGCGGGGGCTGGGCTATGAGCAGTTCTTC
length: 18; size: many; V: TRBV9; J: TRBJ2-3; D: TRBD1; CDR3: CASSVEDRGQRSTDTQYF; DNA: TGTGCCAGCAGCGTGGAGGACAGGGGGCAGAGAAGCACAGATACGCAGTATTTT
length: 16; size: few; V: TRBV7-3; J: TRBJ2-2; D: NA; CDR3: CASSLTRPGATGELFF; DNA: TGTGCCAGCAGCTTAACGCGCCCAGGGGCCACCGGGGAGCTGTTTTTT
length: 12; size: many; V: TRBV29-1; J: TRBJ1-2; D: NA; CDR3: CSAYGRENGYTF; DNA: TGCAGCGCTTACGGCAGGGAGAACGGCTACACCTTC
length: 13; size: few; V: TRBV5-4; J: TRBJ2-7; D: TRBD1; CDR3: CASSAGGAVEQYF; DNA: TGTGCCAGCAGTGCAGGGGGCGCGGTCGAGCAGTACTTC
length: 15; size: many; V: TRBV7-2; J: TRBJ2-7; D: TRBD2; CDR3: CASSLTGRVTYEQYF; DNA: TGTGCCAGCAGCTTAACTGGGAGGGTAACCTACGAGCAGTACTTC
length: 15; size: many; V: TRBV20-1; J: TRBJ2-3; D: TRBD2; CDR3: CSATYSGGVRDTQYF; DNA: TGCAGTGCAACTTATAGCGGGGGCGTTCGGGATACGCAGTATTTT
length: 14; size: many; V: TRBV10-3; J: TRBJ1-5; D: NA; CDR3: CAISLTGENQPQHF; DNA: TGTGCCATCAGTCTGACAGGCGAAAATCAGCCCCAGCATTTT
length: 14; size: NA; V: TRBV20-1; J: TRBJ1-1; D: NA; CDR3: CSAREAGYGTEAFF; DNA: TGCAGTGCTAGAGAGGCAGGGTATGGCACTGAAGCTTTCTTT
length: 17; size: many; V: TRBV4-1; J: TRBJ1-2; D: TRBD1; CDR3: CASSQDGTGLTNYGYTF; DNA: TGCGCCAGCAGCCAGGACGGGACAGGTTTAACTAACTATGGCTACACCTTC
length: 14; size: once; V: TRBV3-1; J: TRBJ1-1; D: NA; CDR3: CASSQEGGNTEAFF; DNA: TGTGCCAGCAGCCAAGAGGGAGGGAACACTGAAGCTTTCTTT
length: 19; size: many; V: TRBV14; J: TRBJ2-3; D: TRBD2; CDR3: CASSQDPFQAGAFTDTQYF; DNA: TGTGCCAGCAGCCAAGACCCTTTTCAAGCGGGGGCCTTCACAGATACGCAGTATTTT
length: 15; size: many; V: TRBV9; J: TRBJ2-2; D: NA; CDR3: CASSIRSQPGGELFF; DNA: TGTGCCAGCAGCATACGGTCCCAGCCGGGCGGGGAGCTGTTTTTT